What follows is one T cell receptor (beta chain) and its context. In the authors' workflow: Scientists estimated how many nucleated cells there were by amplifying reference gene primers. Data came from immunoSEQ multiplex PCR; TCRdb stores just in-frame clones and leaves some out. V, J and clone size reflect that table, while D and trimming were determined from the DNA. The table lists some 230,000 clones, about 85% of them singletons, with approximately 2.6% in the top ten. These data originate in a study of blood T cell repertoires in COVID-19. Study summary: The origin of the acute and convalescent COVID-19 samples was the United States, Italy and Spain. Sources were T cells, B-cell-depleted T cells, or PBMCs; the material itself was cDNA or gDNA.

The CDR3 is 14 amino acids. V was clipped by 5 bases and J by 1 base, with 8 bases between them. In germline, CDR1 is MNHEY, CDR2 SVGAGI. The origin of this receptor is a man aged 45 to 65 who had recovered from COVID-19. The sequenced sample consisted of peripheral blood. The V and J genes are TRBV6-5 and TRBJ2-2, with D unclear. In DNA, the CDR3 is TGTGCCAGCAGTCCGACACTGAACACCGGGGAGCTGTTTTTT. Encoded protein: CASSPTLNTGELFF.